The 27 T cell receptor beta chains below all came from one sample that was sequenced in a study of control samples from healthy donors and cancer patients. This table comes from immunoSEQ multiplex PCR, and its TCRdb copy is limited to in-frame clones, with some not included. Here the sample spans approximately 10,000 clones, approximately 90% being singletons. Material for sequencing was PBMCs. The receptors come from a man aged 60 to 69 with colorectal cancer.

The V call is TRBV29-1, the J call TRBJ2-3; 7 positions match TRBD1. Germline lookup yields CDR1 SQVTM and CDR2 ANQGSEA. After removal of 2 bases from V and 0 bases from J, the junction contained 5 bases not matched to a gene. There are 15 residues in the CDR3. For the CDR3, the DNA is TGCAGCGTTGAAAGGACAGGTCTAAGCACAGATACGCAGTATTTT. It codes for CSVERTGLSTDTQYF.

The chain links TRBV4-2 to TRBJ1-1; D is possibly TRBD1 (5 bases). The germline gives CDR1 LGHNA, CDR2 YNFKEQ. Trimming cost V 0 bases and J 0 bases, with 17 bases left between them. The CDR3 contains 18 residues. The CDR3 sequence is CASSQEGVIGGMNTEAFF. CDR3 bases: TGTGCCAGCAGCCAAGAAGGGGTGATCGGGGGGATGAACACTGAAGCTTTCTTT.

This chain uses TRBV7-2 with TRBJ2-7; 12 bases match TRBD2. The germline V gene encodes CDR1 SGHTA and CDR2 FQGNSA. The CDR3 covers 15 residues. V shed 4 bases, J shed 5 bases, and the junction held 6 bases outside the gene matches. CDR3 nucleotide sequence: TGTGCCAGCAGCTCAACTCGGACTAGCGGGAACGAGCAGTACTTC. This gives the protein CASSSTRTSGNEQYF.

This clone was found a few times. V gene TRBV9 combines with J gene TRBJ1-1; 9 nucleotides match TRBD1. This CDR3 contains 15 residues. From germline, CDR1 is SGDLS and CDR2 YYNGEE. The junction had 5 bases not matched to a gene; V was cut back by 0 bases and J by 5 bases. In nucleotides, the CDR3 is TGTGCCAGCAGCGTAGCGGGACAGGGCTGGACTGAAGCTTTCTTT. It yields the protein CASSVAGQGWTEAFF.

This clone was seen only a few times. V usage is TRBV7-9 and J usage is TRBJ1-5, with D possibly being TRBD1 (5 bases). The CDR3 runs to 13 residues. Germline CDR1 SEHNR, CDR2 FQNEAQ (reference sequence). The V gene lost 5 bases and the J gene lost 5 bases, with 10 bases spanning the gap. The CDR3 loop is CASSPDTYQPQHF. The CDR3 bases are TGTGCCAGCAGCCCGGACACCTATCAGCCCCAGCATTTT.

This clone was detected once. V and J are TRBV4-3 and TRBJ1-5, with D perhaps TRBD1 (6 bases). The germline V gene encodes CDR1 LGHNA and CDR2 YSLEER. This CDR3 spans 16 amino acids. The V end was cut by 4 bases, the J end by 6 bases, with 19 bases between. In nucleotides, the CDR3 is TGCGCCAGCAGCCTTACGTGGACAGATCGAATTCAGCCCCAGCATTTT. This codes for CASSLTWTDRIQPQHF.

The chain uses TRBV5-1 and TRBJ2-2, with D unclear. The CDR3 has 13 amino acids. Germline CDR1 SGHRS, CDR2 YFSETQ. Between the trimmed V and J ends, which lost 4 bases and 5 bases, there was a span of 9 bases. CDR3 protein: CASSVGPTGELFF. For the CDR3, the DNA is TGCGCCAGCAGCGTTGGACCGACCGGGGAGCTGTTTTTT.

J is TRBJ2-3 and V is TRBV9; D call uncertain. V shed 3 bases and J shed 4 bases, with 12 bases lying between them. The CDR3 spans 14 residues. Germline V CDR1 and CDR2: SGDLS, YYNGEE. The DNA for the CDR3 is TGTGCCAGCAGCGCGTTCCCCCCCCCAGATACGCAGTATTTT. Amino acids: CASSAFPPPDTQYF.

The rearrangement links TRBV4-3 to TRBJ2-4; D is ambiguous. Germline CDR1 is LGHNA and CDR2 is YSLEER. This CDR3 is 16 amino acids long. Trimming removed 0 bases at V and 2 bases at J, with 11 bases between. The CDR3 coding sequence is TGCGCCAGCAGCCAAGATACTACATGGTCCAAAAACATTCAGTACTTC. Translation: CASSQDTTWSKNIQYF.

In its sample, this clone was seen once. V is TRBV4-1 and J is TRBJ1-1, with a possible D match to TRBD1 (6 bases). This CDR3 region has 17 residues. Trimming left V 0 bases short and J 2 bases short, with 16 bases between. Per the germline V gene, CDR1 is MGHRA and CDR2 is YSYEKL. The CDR3 sequence: CASSQDPRGAFNTEAFF. Written as DNA, the CDR3 is TGCGCCAGCAGCCAAGACCCCAGGGGCGCTTTTAACACTGAAGCTTTCTTT.

The chain couples TRBV27 to TRBJ1-5; unclear D gene. This CDR3 is 14 amino acids long. Germline assignment: CDR1 MNHEY and CDR2 SMNVEV (reference sequence). V was trimmed by 8 bases and J by 4 bases, leaving 15 bases between them. The DNA for the CDR3 is TGTGCCAGCGGTCATATCGAGAGGAATCAGCCCCAGCATTTT. Amino acids: CASGHIERNQPQHF.

The chain recombines TRBV4-2 with TRBJ1-1; D call uncertain. The CDR3 contains 15 residues. Germline lookup yields CDR1 LGHNA and CDR2 YNFKEQ. The V gene lost 1 base and the J gene lost 4 bases, with 13 bases spanning the gap. CDR3 coding DNA: TGTGCCAGCAGCCAAGGGGGAAAGGATAGCACTGAAGCTTTCTTT. It yields the protein CASSQGGKDSTEAFF.

The gene calls are TRBV7-3 and TRBJ2-5, with D unresolved. V shed 5 bases and J shed 6 bases, with 16 bases lying between them. CDR1 and CDR2 (germline): SGHTA, FQGTGA. This CDR3 comprises 14 residues. The CDR3 nucleotides read TGTGCCAGCAGCCCAGATGGTGGAGCTAAGACCCAGTACTTC. Its protein product is CASSPDGGAKTQYF.

The gene calls are TRBV19 and TRBJ2-7; 7 bases are shared with TRBD1. This CDR3 contains 13 residues. J gave up 6 bases and V 1 base, and 3 bases lay outside the gene matches. Germline CDR1 reads LNHDA; CDR2 reads SQIVND (reference sequence). Written as DNA, the CDR3 is TGTGCCAGTAGTATAGGGACAGGCCGCGAGCAGTACTTC. This sequence encodes CASSIGTGREQYF.

The chain combines TRBV18 with TRBJ1-6, with no clear D. Per germline, CDR1 KGHSH and CDR2 LQKENI. Between the trimmed V and J ends, which lost 3 bases and 9 bases, there was a span of 9 bases. There are 13 residues in the CDR3. The DNA for the CDR3 is TGTGCCAGCTCACCGTCGGAGGTTTCACCCCTCCACTTT. Its protein is CASSPSEVSPLHF. Combining the CDR3 with reference TRBV18 and TRBJ1-6 gives the whole variable domain NAGVMQNPRHLVRRRGQEARLRCSPMKGHSHVYWYRQLPEEGLKFMVYLQKENIIDESGMPKERFSAEFPKEGPSILRIQQVVRGDSAAYFCASSPSEVSPLHFGNGTRLTVT.

J is TRBJ2-7 and V is TRBV3-1 (or the pseudogene TRBV3-2), with a tentative D call TRBD2 (6 bases). This CDR3 is built from 14 residues. Germline V gene sequence: CDR1 LGHDT, CDR2 YNNKEL (reference sequence). V was cut by 4 bases and J by 3 bases, with 13 bases left in between. The CDR3 DNA sequence: TGTGCCAGCAGCCCTTTCGGGGGAGTCTACGAGCAGTACTTC. Translated: CASSPFGGVYEQYF.

V gene TRBV5-8 combines with J gene TRBJ2-5; the D gene is possibly TRBD1 (5 bases). The CDR3 totals 13 residues. Germline CDR1 and CDR2: SGHTS and YDEGEE. V lost 6 bases and J 7 bases, leaving 16 bases between the germline ends. CDR3 region: CASTGSSIWTQYF. The CDR3 DNA follows: TGTGCCAGCACAGGGTCCTCCATTTGGACCCAGTACTTC.

The V and J genes are TRBV29-1 and TRBJ1-3, with a tentative D call TRBD1 (6 bases). The CDR3 extends over 15 amino acids. In germline, CDR1 is SQVTM, CDR2 ANQGSEA. The V gene lost 6 bases and the J gene lost 4 bases, with 19 bases spanning the gap. The CDR3 DNA reads TGCAGCGTAGCGGGACACCCGGCGGCCGGAAACACCATATATTTT. Encoded protein: CSVAGHPAAGNTIYF.

This sequence joins TRBV5-5 and TRBJ1-1, with TRBD1 matching over 8 bases. The length of the CDR3 is 14 residues. Germline CDR1 is SGHKS and CDR2 is YYEKEE (reference sequence). J gave up 7 bases and V 2 bases, and 7 bases lay outside the gene matches. CDR3 DNA: TGTGCCAGCAGCTTCGGGACAGGATATCGTGAAGCTTTCTTT. Its translation is CASSFGTGYREAFF.

This sequence joins TRBV6-6 and TRBJ2-5, with D uncertain. The germline V gene has CDR1 MNHNY and CDR2 SVGAGI (reference sequence). The CDR3 is 12 amino acids. Trimming took 1 base from V and 2 from J, leaving 2 bases between them. The CDR3 region has the DNA TGTGCCAGCAGTTACTGGCAAGAGACCCAGTACTTC. Translating it yields CASSYWQETQYF.

V and J are TRBV16 and TRBJ1-1; 9 nucleotides agree with TRBD1. The CDR3 is 12 amino acids. Germline V lookup: CDR1 KGHSY, CDR2 FQNENV. V lost 4 bases, J lost 12 bases, and 6 bases stayed unmatched. The CDR3 DNA follows: TGTGCCAGCAGCCCGGACAGGGGCGGTACTTTCTTT. Amino acids: CASSPDRGGTFF.

The chain carries TRBV7-8 and TRBJ2-2, with TRBD2 matching 9 bases. The J segment lost 4 bases and the V segment lost 1 base, leaving 4 bases of the junction unmatched. Germline V gene sequence: CDR1 SGHVS, CDR2 FQNEAQ. The CDR3 spans 16 residues. The CDR3 DNA reads as TGTGCCAGCAGCTTAGGAGGCGGGGGGGCCACCGGGGAGCTGTTTTTT. Translation gives CASSLGGGGATGELFF.

This chain uses TRBV19 with TRBJ2-1; 10 nucleotides agree with TRBD1. Germline assignment: CDR1 LNHDA and CDR2 SQIVND (reference sequence). This CDR3 region has 14 residues. J gave up 9 bases and V 6 bases, and 8 bases lay outside the gene matches. CDR3 in amino acids: CASRGTGVAGEQFF. In nucleotides, the CDR3 is TGTGCCAGTAGGGGGACAGGGGTGGCTGGTGAGCAGTTCTTC.

The chain uses TRBV28 and TRBJ2-2; D is ambiguous. CDR3 size: 16 residues. The germline V gene has CDR1 MDHEN and CDR2 SYDVKM. Trimming pared 5 bases from V and 3 bases from J, leaving 16 bases between. The CDR3 reads CASSPRGTPHTGELFF. The CDR3 DNA reads TGTGCCAGCAGTCCCCGAGGAACTCCCCACACCGGGGAGCTGTTTTTT.

This clone was counted a single time. The V and J genes are TRBV19 and TRBJ2-7, with D perhaps TRBD1 (6 bases). The CDR3 contains 18 residues. The V gene's germline CDR1 is LNHDA and CDR2 SQIVND (reference sequence). The V and J ends lost 5 bases and 2 bases respectively, with 25 bases between them. The CDR3 bases are TGTGCCAGTAGTCCAACCCTCAACAGGGTAAAGAGAGCCTACGAGCAGTACTTC. It codes for CASSPTLNRVKRAYEQYF.

The chain joins TRBV6-2 or TRBV6-3 to TRBJ1-1, with no clear D. V was shortened by 2 bases and J by 8 bases, with 9 bases between the two germline ends. The CDR3 contains 12 residues. The germline CDR1 and CDR2 sequences are MNHEY and SVGEGT. The DNA of the CDR3 is TGTGCCAGCAGTTACCTTCTAGGGGAAGCTTTCTTT. This codes for CASSYLLGEAFF.

This rearrangement joins TRBV6-6 to TRBJ2-2; a possible D gene is TRBD2 (5 bases). The V gene's germline CDR1 is MNHNY and CDR2 SVGAGI (reference sequence). This CDR3 is built from 14 residues. V was clipped by 8 bases and J by 3 bases, with 13 bases between them. CDR3 in DNA: TGTGCCAGCGTCTCCACTAGTTACACCGGGGAGCTGTTTTTT. Residues: CASVSTSYTGELFF.